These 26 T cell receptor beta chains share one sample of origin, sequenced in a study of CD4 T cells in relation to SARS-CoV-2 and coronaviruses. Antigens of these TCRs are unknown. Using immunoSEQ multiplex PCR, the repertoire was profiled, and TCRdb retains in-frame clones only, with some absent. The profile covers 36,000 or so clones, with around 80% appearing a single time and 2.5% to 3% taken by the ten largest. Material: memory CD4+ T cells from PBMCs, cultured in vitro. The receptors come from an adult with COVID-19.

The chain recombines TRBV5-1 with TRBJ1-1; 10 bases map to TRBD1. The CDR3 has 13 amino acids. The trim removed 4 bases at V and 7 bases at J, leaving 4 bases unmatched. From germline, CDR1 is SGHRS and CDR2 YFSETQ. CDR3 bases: TGCGCCAGCAGCCGGACAGGGGGAAGTGAAGCTTTCTTT. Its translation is CASSRTGGSEAFF.

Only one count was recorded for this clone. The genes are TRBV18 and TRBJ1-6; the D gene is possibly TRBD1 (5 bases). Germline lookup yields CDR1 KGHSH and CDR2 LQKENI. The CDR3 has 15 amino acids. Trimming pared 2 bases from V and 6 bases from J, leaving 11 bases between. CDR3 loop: CASSPSRDPNSPLHF. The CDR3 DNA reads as TGTGCCAGCTCACCAAGCAGGGATCCTAATTCACCCCTCCACTTT.

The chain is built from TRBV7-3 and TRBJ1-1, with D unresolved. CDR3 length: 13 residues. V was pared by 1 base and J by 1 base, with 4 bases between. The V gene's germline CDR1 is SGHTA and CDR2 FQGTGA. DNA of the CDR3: TGTGCCAGCAGCTTAAGTGGGAACACTGAAGCTTTCTTT. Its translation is CASSLSGNTEAFF.

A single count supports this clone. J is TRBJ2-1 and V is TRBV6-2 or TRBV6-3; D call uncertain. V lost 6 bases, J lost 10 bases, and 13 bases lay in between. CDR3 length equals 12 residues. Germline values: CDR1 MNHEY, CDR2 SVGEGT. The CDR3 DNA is TGTGCCAGCAGCCAAGGAGCTGGGGAGCAGTTCTTC. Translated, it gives CASSQGAGEQFF.

The CDR3 is CASIGREKLFF. The CDR3 bases are TGTGCCAGCATCGGGAGAGAAAAACTGTTTTTT. The genes are TRBV2 and TRBJ1-4; D is ambiguous. Trimming took off 7 bases at V and 8 bases at J, with 8 bases between the two ends. There are 11 residues in the CDR3. Germline V CDR1 and CDR2: SNHLY, FYNNEI.

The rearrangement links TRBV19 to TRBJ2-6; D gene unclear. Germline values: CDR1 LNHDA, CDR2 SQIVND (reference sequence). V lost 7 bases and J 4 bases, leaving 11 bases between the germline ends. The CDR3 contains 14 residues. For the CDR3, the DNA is TGTGCCAGTATAAAACGAGGAGGGGCCAACGTCCTGACTTTC. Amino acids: CASIKRGGANVLTF.

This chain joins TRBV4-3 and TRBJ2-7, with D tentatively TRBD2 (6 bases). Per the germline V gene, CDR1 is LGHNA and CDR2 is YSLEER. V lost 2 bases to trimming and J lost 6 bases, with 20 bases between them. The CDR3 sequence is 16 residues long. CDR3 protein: CASSQPGPGVDFEQYF. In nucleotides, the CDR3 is TGCGCCAGCAGCCAACCCGGACCGGGAGTAGATTTCGAGCAGTACTTC.

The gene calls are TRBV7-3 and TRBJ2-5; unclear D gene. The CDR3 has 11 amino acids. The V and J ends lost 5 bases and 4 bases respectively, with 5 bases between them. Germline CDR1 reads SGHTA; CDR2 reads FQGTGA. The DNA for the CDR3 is TGTGCCAGCAGCGCCGGAGAGACCCAGTACTTC. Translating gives CASSAGETQYF.

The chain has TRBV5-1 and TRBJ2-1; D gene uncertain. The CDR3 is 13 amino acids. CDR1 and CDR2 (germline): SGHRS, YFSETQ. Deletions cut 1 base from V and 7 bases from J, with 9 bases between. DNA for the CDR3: TGCGCCAGCAGCTTGTTGGAGCATAATGAGCAGTTCTTC. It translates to CASSLLEHNEQFF.

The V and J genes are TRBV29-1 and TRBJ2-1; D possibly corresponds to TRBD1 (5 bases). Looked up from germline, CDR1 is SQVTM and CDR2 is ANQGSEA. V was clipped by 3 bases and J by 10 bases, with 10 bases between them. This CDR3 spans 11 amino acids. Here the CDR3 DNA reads TGCAGCGTTGATGGGGCAGTAGAGCAGTTCTTC. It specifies CSVDGAVEQFF.

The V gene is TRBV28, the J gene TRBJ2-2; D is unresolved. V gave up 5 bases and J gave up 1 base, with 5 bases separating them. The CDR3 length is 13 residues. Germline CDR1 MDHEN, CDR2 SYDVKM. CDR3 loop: CASSSLNTGELFF. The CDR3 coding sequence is TGTGCCAGCAGTAGTCTGAACACCGGGGAGCTGTTTTTT.

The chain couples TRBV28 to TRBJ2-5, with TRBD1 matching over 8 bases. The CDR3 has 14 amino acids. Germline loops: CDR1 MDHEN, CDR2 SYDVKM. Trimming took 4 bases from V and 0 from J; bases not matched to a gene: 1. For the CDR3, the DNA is TGTGCCAGCAGTTCAGGGGGCCACCAAGAGACCCAGTACTTC. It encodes CASSSGGHQETQYF.

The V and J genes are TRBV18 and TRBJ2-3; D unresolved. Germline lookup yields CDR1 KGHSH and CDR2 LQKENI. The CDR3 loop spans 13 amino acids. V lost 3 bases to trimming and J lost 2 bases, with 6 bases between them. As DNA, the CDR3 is TGTGCCAGCTCACCTACAGACACAGATACGCAGTATTTT. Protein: CASSPTDTDTQYF.

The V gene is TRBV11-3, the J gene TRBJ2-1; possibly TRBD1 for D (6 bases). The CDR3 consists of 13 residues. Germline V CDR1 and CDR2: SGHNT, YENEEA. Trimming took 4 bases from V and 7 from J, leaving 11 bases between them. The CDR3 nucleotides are TGTGCCAGCAGCTACAACAGGGTTAATGAGCAGTTCTTC. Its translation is CASSYNRVNEQFF.

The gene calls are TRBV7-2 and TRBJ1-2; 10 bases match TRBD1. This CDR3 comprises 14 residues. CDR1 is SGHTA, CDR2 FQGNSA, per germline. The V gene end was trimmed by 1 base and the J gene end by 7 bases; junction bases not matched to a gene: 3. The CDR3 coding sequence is TGTGCCAGCAGCTTAGGGACAGGGGGTATTGGCTACACCTTC. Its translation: CASSLGTGGIGYTF.

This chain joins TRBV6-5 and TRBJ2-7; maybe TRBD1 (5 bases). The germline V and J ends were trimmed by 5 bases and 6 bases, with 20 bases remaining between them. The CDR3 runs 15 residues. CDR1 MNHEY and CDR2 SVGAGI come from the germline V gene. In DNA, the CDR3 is TGTGCCAGCAGTCCAAGGGAAGGGGTGTTAAGCGAGCAGTACTTC. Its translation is CASSPREGVLSEQYF.

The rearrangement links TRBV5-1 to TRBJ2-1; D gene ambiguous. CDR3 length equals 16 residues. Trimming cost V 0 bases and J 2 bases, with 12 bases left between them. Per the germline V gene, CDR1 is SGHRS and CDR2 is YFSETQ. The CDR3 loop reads CASSLVSGGAYNEQFF. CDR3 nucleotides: TGCGCCAGCAGCTTGGTGTCGGGCGGCGCCTACAATGAGCAGTTCTTC.

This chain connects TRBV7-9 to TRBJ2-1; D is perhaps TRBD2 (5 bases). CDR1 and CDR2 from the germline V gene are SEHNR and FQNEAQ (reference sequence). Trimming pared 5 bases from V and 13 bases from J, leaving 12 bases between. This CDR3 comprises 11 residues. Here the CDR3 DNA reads TGTGCCAGCAGCAGGACTCATGTTCAGTTCTTC. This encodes CASSRTHVQFF.

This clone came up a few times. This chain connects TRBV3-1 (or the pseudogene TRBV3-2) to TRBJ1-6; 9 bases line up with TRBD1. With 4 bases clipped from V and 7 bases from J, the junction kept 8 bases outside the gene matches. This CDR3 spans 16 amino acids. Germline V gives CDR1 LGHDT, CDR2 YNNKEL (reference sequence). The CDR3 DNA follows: TGTGCCAGCAGCCCGAGGGACAGGGAGATAAATTCACCCCTCCACTTT. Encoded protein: CASSPRDREINSPLHF.

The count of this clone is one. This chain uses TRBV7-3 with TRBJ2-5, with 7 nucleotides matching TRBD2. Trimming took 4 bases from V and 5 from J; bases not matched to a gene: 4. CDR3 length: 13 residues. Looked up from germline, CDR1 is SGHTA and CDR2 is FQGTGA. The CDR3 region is CASSSQGGETQYF. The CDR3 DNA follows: TGTGCCAGCAGCTCTCAGGGAGGGGAGACCCAGTACTTC.

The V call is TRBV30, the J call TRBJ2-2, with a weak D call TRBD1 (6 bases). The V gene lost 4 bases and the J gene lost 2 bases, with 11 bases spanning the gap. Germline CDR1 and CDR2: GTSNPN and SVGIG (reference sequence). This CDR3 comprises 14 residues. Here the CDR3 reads CAWMRTANTGELFF. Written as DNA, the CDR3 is TGTGCCTGGATGCGGACAGCAAACACCGGGGAGCTGTTTTTT.

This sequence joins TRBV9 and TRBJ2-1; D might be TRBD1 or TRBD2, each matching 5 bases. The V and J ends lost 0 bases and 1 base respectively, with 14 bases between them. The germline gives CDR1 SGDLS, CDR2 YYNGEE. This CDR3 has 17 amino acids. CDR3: CASSVGRQGKSYNEQFF. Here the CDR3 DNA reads TGTGCCAGCAGCGTAGGGAGGCAGGGAAAATCCTACAATGAGCAGTTCTTC. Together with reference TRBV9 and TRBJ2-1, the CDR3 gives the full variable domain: DSGVTQTPKHLITATGQRVTLRCSPRSGDLSVYWYQQSLDQGLQFLIQYYNGEERAKGNILERFSAQQFPDLHSELNLSSLELGDSALYFCASSVGRQGKSYNEQFFGPGTRLTVL.

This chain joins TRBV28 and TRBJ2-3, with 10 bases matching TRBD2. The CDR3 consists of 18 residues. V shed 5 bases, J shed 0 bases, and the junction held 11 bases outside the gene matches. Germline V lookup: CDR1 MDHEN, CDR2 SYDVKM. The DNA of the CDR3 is TGTGCCAGCAGTACAACTAGCGGGATTCGACTAAGCACAGATACGCAGTATTTT. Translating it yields CASSTTSGIRLSTDTQYF.

CDR3 DNA: TGTGCCATCAGTGAGGTGGGTGGCTACGAGCAGTACTTC. Encoded protein: CAISEVGGYEQYF. The J gene is TRBJ2-7, the V gene TRBV10-3; D remains unclear. Germline V gene sequence: CDR1 ENHRY, CDR2 SYGVKD. Trimming took off 2 bases at V and 3 bases at J, with 8 bases between the two ends. The CDR3 runs 13 residues.

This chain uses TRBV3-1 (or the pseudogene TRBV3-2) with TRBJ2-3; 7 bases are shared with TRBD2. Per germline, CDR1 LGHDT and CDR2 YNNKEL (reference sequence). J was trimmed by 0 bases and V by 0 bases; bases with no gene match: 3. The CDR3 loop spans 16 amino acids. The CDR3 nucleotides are TGTGCCAGCAGCCAAGATGGCGGGGGTAGCACAGATACGCAGTATTTT. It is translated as CASSQDGGGSTDTQYF.

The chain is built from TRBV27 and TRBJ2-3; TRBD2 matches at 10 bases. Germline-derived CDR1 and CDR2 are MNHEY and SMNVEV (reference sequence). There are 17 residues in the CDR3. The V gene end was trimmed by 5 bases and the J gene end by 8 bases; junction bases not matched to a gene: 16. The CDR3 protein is CASSPRTSGADVVTQYF. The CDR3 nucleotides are TGTGCCAGCAGTCCCAGGACTAGCGGAGCCGATGTTGTTACGCAGTATTTT.